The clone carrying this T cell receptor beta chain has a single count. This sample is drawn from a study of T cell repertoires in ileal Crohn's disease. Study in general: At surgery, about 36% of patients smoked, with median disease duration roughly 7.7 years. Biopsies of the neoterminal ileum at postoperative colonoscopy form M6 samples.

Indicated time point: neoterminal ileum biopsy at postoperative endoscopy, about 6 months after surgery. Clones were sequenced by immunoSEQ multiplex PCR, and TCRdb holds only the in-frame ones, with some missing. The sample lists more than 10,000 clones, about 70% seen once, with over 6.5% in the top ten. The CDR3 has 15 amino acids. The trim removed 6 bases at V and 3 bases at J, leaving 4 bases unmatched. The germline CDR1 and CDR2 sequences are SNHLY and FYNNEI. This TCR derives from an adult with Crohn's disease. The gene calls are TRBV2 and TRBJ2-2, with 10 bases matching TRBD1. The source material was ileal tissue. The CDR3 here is CASRTGTGDTGELFF. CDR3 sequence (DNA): TGTGCCAGCAGAACCGGGACAGGGGACACCGGGGAGCTGTTTTTT.